The T cell receptor (beta chain) under discussion was sequenced for a study of blood T cell repertoires in COVID-19. About the research overall: Samples taken during acute and convalescent COVID-19 were collected in the United States, Italy and Spain. The cDNA or gDNA used as material had been derived from T cells, B-cell-depleted T cells, or PBMCs.

There are 16 residues in the CDR3. V lost 5 bases, J lost 1 base, and 18 bases lay in between. Germline-derived CDR1 and CDR2 are SGHDT and YYEEEE. How the authors handled the data: For nucleated cells, counts were estimated from reference gene primer amplification. Data came from immunoSEQ multiplex PCR; TCRdb stores just in-frame clones and leaves some out. V and J calls and clone size are those listed in that table; D and trimming were worked out from the DNA. The sample consists of roughly 300,000 clones, 89% of them appearing once. The V gene is TRBV5-6, the J gene TRBJ1-1; a weak D match, TRBD1 (5 bases). Sample: peripheral blood. This clonotype was obtained from a man between 18 and 29 years old who had recovered from COVID-19. CDR3 in amino acids: CASSFSRLGGNTEAFF. The CDR3 DNA reads as TGTGCCAGCAGTTTTAGCCGCCTCGGGGGGAACACTGAAGCTTTCTTT.